This TCR beta chain was found in a study of T cell repertoires in cytomegalovirus infection. Looking at the study overall: Public TCR beta signatures provided an indication of both CMV infection and a matching HLA type. Study-wide results and caveats: Using cumulative public TCR beta family frequency, the authors identified those who carried CMV together with the relevant HLA.

This clonotype was found many times. Its antigen is unknown. A single record per CDR3 protein comes from TCRdb applying MiXCR to the reads. The sample carries roughly 200,000 distinct CDR3 sequences, 9.5% recorded once. Sequencing was carried out using PBMCs. This TCR came from a human donor in good health (CMV status not recorded). Some clones in this sample may be carry-over from other donors' samples.

CDR3 DNA sequence: TGTGCCAGCAGTTCCTTCTCAAGCTCCTACAATGAGCAGTTCTTC. Residues: CASSSFSSSYNEQFF. The chain employs TRBV6-2 or TRBV6-3 and TRBJ2-1; D unclear. The V gene's germline CDR1 is MNHEY and CDR2 SVGEGT. The CDR3 extends over 15 amino acids. V gave up 4 bases and J gave up 0 bases, with 10 bases separating them.